One sample yielded the 32 T cell receptor beta chains listed below, sequenced in a study of cytomegalovirus exposure and HLA in healthy donors. The PCR contained 60 Vbeta and 13 Jbeta primers. Method: immunoSEQ multiplex PCR; TCRdb's copy keeps in-frame clones and lacks some. Recorded for this sample: around 210,000 clones. Sequenced: PBMCs. The receptor source for this set is a woman younger than 45 in good health and CMV-seropositive.

CDR3 protein: CASSEESPYYNEQFF. DNA of the CDR3: TGTGCCAGCAGTGAAGAAAGCCCCTACTACAATGAGCAGTTCTTC. The rearrangement links TRBV2 to TRBJ2-1; D gene uncertain. Looked up from germline, CDR1 is SNHLY and CDR2 is FYNNEI. The CDR3 has 15 residues. Trimming stripped 1 base from V and 3 bases from J, with 10 bases between.

This sequence joins TRBV18 and TRBJ2-7; the match to TRBD2 covers 16 bases. The CDR3 runs 18 residues. V was clipped by 4 bases and J by 2 bases; unmatched bases: 8. The germline gives CDR1 KGHSH, CDR2 LQKENI. The CDR3: CASSLGTSGRAMAYEQYF. In DNA, the CDR3 is TGTGCCAGCTCACTCGGGACTAGCGGGAGGGCCATGGCCTACGAGCAGTACTTC.

The chain couples TRBV18 to TRBJ2-7; D gene ambiguous. Germline CDR1 KGHSH, CDR2 LQKENI. Trimming shortened V by 3 bases and J by 1 base, and 7 bases separated the two germline ends. The CDR3 spans 13 residues. In DNA, the CDR3 is TGTGCCAGCTCACCCGCGTTTTCCTACGAGCAGTACTTC. Encoded protein: CASSPAFSYEQYF.

This chain connects TRBV29-1 to TRBJ2-5; no clear D. Trimming removed 7 bases from V and 2 bases from J, with 5 bases in between. The CDR3 is 10 residues long. CDR1 and CDR2 (germline): SQVTM, ANQGSEA. The CDR3 nucleotides are TGCAGCGCCACACAAGAGACCCAGTACTTC. It yields the protein CSATQETQYF.

The J gene is TRBJ2-2, the V gene TRBV10-3; weak D call: TRBD1 (6 bases). This CDR3 region has 12 residues. Germline CDR1 ENHRY, CDR2 SYGVKD. Between the trimmed V and J ends, which lost 6 bases and 7 bases, there was a span of 9 bases. CDR3 loop: CAIRQGNGELFF. The CDR3 DNA is TGTGCCATCAGACAGGGTAACGGGGAGCTGTTTTTT.

The CDR3 is CASSIPLTGGPQPQHF. The CDR3 DNA follows: TGTGCCAGTAGTATACCGTTGACGGGGGGGCCTCAGCCCCAGCATTTT. The V gene is TRBV19, the J gene TRBJ1-5; a possible D gene is TRBD1 (6 bases). The CDR3 covers 16 residues. V was cut by 2 bases and J by 6 bases, with 17 bases left in between. Germline V gives CDR1 LNHDA, CDR2 SQIVND (reference sequence).

The chain links TRBV11-2 to TRBJ2-3, with D possibly being TRBD1 (6 bases). V was pared by 6 bases and J by 0 bases, with 16 bases between. The CDR3 has 16 residues. Germline CDR1 and CDR2: SGHAT and FQNNGV. The CDR3 DNA reads as TGTGCCAGCAGACCAGACAGGTTTACTAGCACAGATACGCAGTATTTT. It yields the protein CASRPDRFTSTDTQYF.

This chain links TRBV6-5 with TRBJ2-3; unclear D gene. Germline loops: CDR1 MNHEY, CDR2 SVGAGI. This CDR3 comprises 14 residues. V lost 3 bases and J lost 2, with 9 bases in between. The CDR3, as DNA: TGTGCCAGCAGTTATAGGAGTAACACAGATACGCAGTATTTT. Translated, it gives CASSYRSNTDTQYF.

V usage is TRBV28 and J usage is TRBJ2-7; tentatively, D is TRBD2 (6 bases). V was pared by 5 bases and J by 8 bases, with 25 bases between. Germline lookup yields CDR1 MDHEN and CDR2 SYDVKM. The CDR3 runs 16 residues. This CDR3 reads CASSRTGSHGQAKQYF. DNA for the CDR3: TGTGCCAGCAGTCGCACCGGGAGCCACGGGCAAGCAAAGCAGTACTTC.

The V and J genes are TRBV7-8 and TRBJ1-1; the D is unclear. Germline CDR1 reads SGHVS; CDR2 reads FQNEAQ. This CDR3 is 13 amino acids long. Trimming removed 6 bases at V and 11 bases at J, with 19 bases between. CDR3 nucleotide sequence: TGTGCCAGCAGTGAGGCCACGGGTCCGCGGGCTTTCTTT. Translation gives CASSEATGPRAFF.

V and J are TRBV7-7 and TRBJ1-2; 9 nucleotides match TRBD1. The length of the CDR3 is 14 residues. CDR1 and CDR2 (germline): SSHAT, FNYEAQ (reference sequence). With 5 bases clipped from V and 8 bases from J, the junction kept 9 bases outside the gene matches. For the CDR3, the DNA is TGTGCCAGCAGCGCCCTGACAGGGGGAGACGGCTACACCTTC. It yields the protein CASSALTGGDGYTF.

Remarks on this clone: The same CDR3 also results from other DNA sequences found in this sample. This chain connects TRBV5-1 to TRBJ1-1, with 7 positions matching TRBD1. Per germline, CDR1 SGHRS and CDR2 YFSETQ. The length of the CDR3 is 14 residues. After removal of 4 bases from V and 6 bases from J, the junction contained 9 bases not matched to a gene. The CDR3 is CASSTQTGHPEAFF. Here the CDR3 DNA reads TGCGCCAGCAGCACACAGACAGGGCACCCTGAAGCTTTCTTT.

V usage is TRBV6-1 and J usage is TRBJ1-5; 8 bases match TRBD1. The CDR3 is 18 amino acids. Germline assignment: CDR1 MNHNS and CDR2 SASEGT. Trimming removed 2 bases from V and 6 bases from J; junction bases left unmatched: 15. In DNA form, the CDR3 reads TGTGCCAGCAGTGAACGCCCATCGGACAGGGTTAAGGGTCAGCCCCAGCATTTT. This translates into CASSERPSDRVKGQPQHF.

V gene TRBV29-1 combines with J gene TRBJ1-1; a possible D gene is TRBD1 (5 bases). This CDR3 comprises 14 residues. Looked up from germline, CDR1 is SQVTM and CDR2 is ANQGSEA. V was pared by 1 base and J by 0 bases, with 9 bases between. The CDR3 spells CSVEAPGLNTEAFF. Here the CDR3 DNA reads TGCAGCGTTGAAGCTCCAGGGTTGAACACTGAAGCTTTCTTT.

V usage is TRBV23-1 and J usage is TRBJ1-3, with unresolved D. TRBV23-1 is treated as an ORF (open reading frame) with a function not yet certain. V was cut by 0 bases and J by 2 bases, with 5 bases left in between. The CDR3 totals 14 residues. DNA for the CDR3: TGCGCCAGCAGTCAATCGAGGGCTGGAAACACCATATATTTT. Its protein product is CASSQSRAGNTIYF.

The chain is built from TRBV23-1 and TRBJ2-1; TRBD1 might be the D (5 bases). TRBV23-1 has ORF status, its function being uncertain. V lost 7 bases, J lost 5 bases, and 18 bases lay in between. The CDR3 length is 15 residues. CDR3 protein: CASTHKVRADNEQFF. The CDR3 region has the DNA TGCGCCAGCACCCATAAGGTCAGGGCAGACAATGAGCAGTTCTTC.

The chain employs TRBV9 and TRBJ2-1; TRBD2 aligns across 13 bases. Germline trimming cut 4 bases from V and 3 bases from J; bases unmatched to any gene: 7. The CDR3 covers 17 residues. In germline, CDR1 is SGDLS, CDR2 YYNGEE. This chain's CDR3 is CASSPRTSGSLYNEQFF. As DNA, the CDR3 is TGTGCCAGCAGCCCTCGGACTAGCGGGAGCCTCTACAATGAGCAGTTCTTC.

The chain couples TRBV9 to TRBJ1-1; 12 bases fit TRBD1. The CDR3 covers 18 residues. The J segment lost 4 bases and the V segment lost 3 bases, leaving 13 bases of the junction unmatched. Germline V CDR1 and CDR2: SGDLS, YYNGEE. This chain's CDR3 is CASSGQPGTGGWGTEAFF. CDR3 sequence (DNA): TGTGCCAGCAGCGGCCAACCCGGGACAGGGGGCTGGGGCACTGAAGCTTTCTTT.

V and J are TRBV5-1 and TRBJ2-7; 9 bases match TRBD2. The CDR3 spans 15 residues. V lost 0 bases, J lost 3 bases, and 4 bases stayed unmatched. Germline CDR1 reads SGHRS; CDR2 reads YFSETQ. Written as DNA, the CDR3 is TGCGCCAGCAGCTTGGTAGCGGGGGTAGTCTACGAGCAGTACTTC. Protein: CASSLVAGVVYEQYF.

V usage is TRBV10-3 and J usage is TRBJ1-2; tentatively, D is TRBD1 (5 bases). V was clipped by 0 bases and J by 6 bases, with 14 bases between them. CDR3 length: 15 residues. CDR1 is ENHRY, CDR2 SYGVKD, per germline. CDR3 sequence (DNA): TGTGCCATCAGTGAGTCGGGTAGTTCAGGGCATGGCTACACCTTC. Its protein is CAISESGSSGHGYTF.

J is TRBJ1-2 and V is TRBV7-9; D uncertain. Germline assignment: CDR1 SEHNR and CDR2 FQNEAQ (reference sequence). CDR3 length: 14 residues. V gave up 3 bases and J gave up 6 bases, with 14 bases separating them. The CDR3 DNA is TGTGCCAGCAGCTTCAGGCCGACCGTGAATGGCTACACCTTC. It yields the protein CASSFRPTVNGYTF. The whole variable domain, remainder taken from reference TRBV7-9 and TRBJ1-2, is DTGVSQNPRHKITKRGQNVTFRCDPISEHNRLYWYRQTLGQGPEFLTYFQNEAQLEKSRLLSDRFSAERPKGSFSTLEIQRTEQGDSAMYLCASSFRPTVNGYTFGSGTRLTVV.

The rearrangement joins TRBV1 to TRBJ2-2; the listed D gene, TRBD2, was not tested against the DNA. TRBV1 has pseudogene status. The CDR3 runs 12 residues. The CDR3, as DNA: TGCACCAGCAGCCAAGGTCCGGGGGAGCTGTTTTTT. Its protein is CTSSQGPGELFF.

V and J are TRBV28 and TRBJ2-1; 8 bases align to TRBD2. V trimming: 7 bases; J trimming: 5 bases; junction bases outside the gene matches: 13. Germline loops: CDR1 MDHEN, CDR2 SYDVKM. The CDR3 extends over 16 amino acids. Written as DNA, the CDR3 is TGTGCCAGCAACAGTGGCGGACTAGCCCTGAACAATGAGCAGTTCTTC. Its translation: CASNSGGLALNNEQFF.

In nucleotides, the CDR3 is TGTGCCAGCAGCAAGCGGGGCCTGAGCTCCTACGAGCAGTACTTC. This translates into CASSKRGLSSYEQYF. V is TRBV27 and J is TRBJ2-5; TRBD2 matches at 7 bases. The J call is in doubt because the DNA end fits TRBJ2-7 better. Germline V gene data show CDR1 as MNHEY and CDR2 as SMNVEV (reference sequence). The CDR3 has 15 residues.

The chain joins TRBV5-6 to TRBJ2-6; 9 nucleotides agree with TRBD1. Unmatched junction bases numbered 9, after V lost 5 bases and J lost 0 bases. There are 18 residues in the CDR3. Germline V gives CDR1 SGHDT, CDR2 YYEEEE. Here the CDR3 DNA reads TGTGCCAGCAGTCCACCGGGACAGGGATCCTCTGGGGCCAACGTCCTGACTTTC. Its translation is CASSPPGQGSSGANVLTF.

The rearrangement joins TRBV10-3 to TRBJ2-4; D is possibly TRBD1 (5 bases). The V and J ends lost 6 bases and 0 bases respectively, with 15 bases between them. The CDR3 is 16 residues long. Germline V lookup: CDR1 ENHRY, CDR2 SYGVKD. CDR3 residues: CAIRKDSELAKNIQYF. The CDR3 region has the DNA TGTGCCATCAGAAAAGACAGCGAACTAGCCAAAAACATTCAGTACTTC.

The rearrangement links TRBV6-1 to TRBJ1-3; 10 positions match TRBD1. V lost 4 bases to trimming and J lost 0 bases; unmatched junction nucleotides: 3. Germline lookup yields CDR1 MNHNS and CDR2 SASEGT. This CDR3 has 16 amino acids. The CDR3 DNA is TGTGCCAGCAGTGGGGGACAGGGGAGCTCTGGAAACACCATATATTTT. Amino acid sequence: CASSGGQGSSGNTIYF.

This chain links TRBV18 with TRBJ2-7; TRBD2 is a possible D gene (6 bases). The V end lost 6 bases, the J end lost 2 bases, and 17 bases lay between the germline ends. Germline CDR1 is KGHSH and CDR2 is LQKENI. This CDR3 is 15 amino acids long. Written as DNA, the CDR3 is TGTGCCAGCTCGCCCTCGGAGGGGACCACCTACGAGCAGTACTTC. This encodes CASSPSEGTTYEQYF.

The V gene is TRBV7-8, the J gene TRBJ1-1, with D hard to call. Germline V gene data show CDR1 as SGHVS and CDR2 as FQNEAQ. The CDR3 runs 15 residues. Trimming removed 2 bases from V and 3 bases from J, with 13 bases in between. The CDR3 protein is CASSLLGVGDTEAFF. For the CDR3, the DNA is TGTGCCAGCAGCTTACTCGGGGTAGGTGACACTGAAGCTTTCTTT.

This chain joins TRBV2 and TRBJ1-2, with TRBD1 as a possible D gene (6 bases). The germline V and J ends were trimmed by 4 bases and 2 bases, with 17 bases remaining between them. The CDR3 consists of 16 residues. Germline V gene lookup returns CDR1 SNHLY and CDR2 FYNNEI. The CDR3 DNA follows: TGTGCCAGCAGTGGCACGGGAACAGGGCCAAACTATGGCTACACCTTC. It yields the protein CASSGTGTGPNYGYTF.

V gene TRBV28 combines with J gene TRBJ2-3, with no clear D. In germline, CDR1 is MDHEN, CDR2 SYDVKM. The CDR3 runs to 12 residues. CDR3 bases: TGTGGGTCTAGGCAGACCACAGATACGCAGTATTTT. Translating it yields CGSRQTTDTQYF.

The chain links TRBV16 to TRBJ1-5, with 10 bases matching TRBD1. Germline-derived CDR1 and CDR2 are KGHSY and FQNENV. J lost 6 bases, V lost 0 bases, and 8 bases had no gene match. This CDR3 contains 17 residues. CDR3 sequence: CASSQSETGGRGQPQHF. CDR3 DNA: TGTGCCAGCAGCCAATCGGAGACAGGGGGCAGAGGTCAGCCCCAGCATTTT.